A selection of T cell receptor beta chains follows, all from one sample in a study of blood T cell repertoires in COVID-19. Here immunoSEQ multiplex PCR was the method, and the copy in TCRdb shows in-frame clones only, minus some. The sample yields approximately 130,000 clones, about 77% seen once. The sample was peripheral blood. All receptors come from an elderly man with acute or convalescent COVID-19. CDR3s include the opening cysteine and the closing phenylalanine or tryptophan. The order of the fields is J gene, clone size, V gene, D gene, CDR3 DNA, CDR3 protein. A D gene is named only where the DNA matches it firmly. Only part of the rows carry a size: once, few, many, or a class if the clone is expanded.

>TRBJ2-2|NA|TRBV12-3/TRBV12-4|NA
TGTGCCAGCAGAACAGGTTACACCGGGGAGCTGTTTTTT
CASRTGYTGELFF
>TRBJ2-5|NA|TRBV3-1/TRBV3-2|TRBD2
TGTGCCAGCAGCCCCGGACTAGATCGGGTTGACCAGTACTTC
CASSPGLDRVDQYF
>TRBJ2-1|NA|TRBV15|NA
TGTGCCACCAGCAGAGTTCCTTACAATGAGCAGTTCTTC
CATSRVPYNEQFF
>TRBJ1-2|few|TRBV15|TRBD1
TGTGCCACCAGCAGAGCGGACAGGACAAACTATGGCTACACCTTC
CATSRADRTNYGYTF
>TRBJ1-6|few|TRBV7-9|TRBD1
TGTGCCAGCAGCCTCCCCGGGCGACAGGGGAACTATAATTCACCCCTCCACTTT
CASSLPGRQGNYNSPLHF
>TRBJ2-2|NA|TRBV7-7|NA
TGTGCCAGCAGCTGCATGACAGGCCTGAACACCGGGGAGCTGTTTTTT
CASSCMTGLNTGELFF
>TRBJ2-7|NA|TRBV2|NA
TGTGCCAGCAGTGAAGCGCGGCTCCCTGGCTACGAGCAGTACTTC
CASSEARLPGYEQYF
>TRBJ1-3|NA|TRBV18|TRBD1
TGTGCCAGCTCACCCCTCCTGGGGGTGACAGGGGAGAACTTCTCTGGAAACACCATATATTTT
CASSPLLGVTGENFSGNTIYF
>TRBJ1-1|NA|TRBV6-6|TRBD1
TGTGCCAGCAGCCACGACAGGGGGCAGAGGGAAGCTTTCTTT
CASSHDRGQREAFF
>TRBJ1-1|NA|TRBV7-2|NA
TGTGCCAGCAGATCGCAGTACACTGAAGCTTTCTTT
CASRSQYTEAFF
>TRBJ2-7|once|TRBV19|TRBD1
TGTGCCAGTCGGGACAGGGGGACCCACGAGCAGTACTTC
CASRDRGTHEQYF
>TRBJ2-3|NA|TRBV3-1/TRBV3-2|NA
TGTGCCAGCAGCCACAACCTAGGAGGGGGGGGGCAGTATTTT
CASSHNLGGGGQYF
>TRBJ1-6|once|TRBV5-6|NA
TGTGCCAGCAGCTTTGCGAGCTCCTATAATTCACCCCTCCACTTT
CASSFASSYNSPLHF
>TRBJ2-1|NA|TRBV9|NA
TGTGCCAGCAGCGCTACAGGGACCGCTTCCTACAATGAGCAGTTCTTC
CASSATGTASYNEQFF
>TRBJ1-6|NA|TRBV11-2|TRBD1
TGTGCCAGCAGCTGGACAGGGGCCCGGTCACCCCTCCACTTT
CASSWTGARSPLHF
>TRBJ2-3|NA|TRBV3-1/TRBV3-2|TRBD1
TGTGCCAGCAGCCCCAGACAGGGGGCCTTCACAGATACGCAGTATTTT
CASSPRQGAFTDTQYF
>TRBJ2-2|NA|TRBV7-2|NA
TGTGCCAGCAGCTACTACGGGGTCGGGGAGCTGTTTTTT
CASSYYGVGELFF
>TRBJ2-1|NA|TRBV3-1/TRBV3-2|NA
TGTGCCAGCAGTCGAGGAGGTGAGCAGTTCTTC
CASSRGGEQFF
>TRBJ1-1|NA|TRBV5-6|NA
TGTGCCAGCAGCTTCGGACAACAGAACACTGAAGCTTTCTTT
CASSFGQQNTEAFF
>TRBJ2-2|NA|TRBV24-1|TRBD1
TGTGCCACCGGAACAGGGGGGACCACCGGGGAGCTGTTTTTT
CATGTGGTTGELFF
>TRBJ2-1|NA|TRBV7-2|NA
TGTGCCAGCAGCTCCGGCGGGGACGGGGTGCAGTTCTTC
CASSSGGDGVQFF
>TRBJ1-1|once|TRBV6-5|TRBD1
TGTGCCAGCAGACCGGGACAGGGCTCCCCTGAAGCTTTCTTT
CASRPGQGSPEAFF
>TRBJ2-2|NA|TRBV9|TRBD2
TGTGCCAGCAGCACCCCGGGGGGGCTGGACACCGGGGAGCTGTTTTTT
CASSTPGGLDTGELFF
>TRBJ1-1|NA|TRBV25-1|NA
TGTGCCAGCGAAGGGGCTTGGTACACTGAAGCTTTCTTT
CASEGAWYTEAFF
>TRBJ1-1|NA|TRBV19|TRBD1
TGTGCCAGTAGTAGAATTTTTGGGGACAGGGCCGCTGAAGCTTTCTTT
CASSRIFGDRAAEAFF
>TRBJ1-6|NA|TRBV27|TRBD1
TGTGCCAGCAGGCCCGACAGGGTCACAAATTCACCCCTCCACTTT
CASRPDRVTNSPLHF
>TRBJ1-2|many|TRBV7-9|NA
TGTGCCAGCAGGGGCCTTTCTAACTATGGCTACACCTTC
CASRGLSNYGYTF
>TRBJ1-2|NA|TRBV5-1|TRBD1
TGCGCCAGCAGCTTGCAGGGACAGGGGTATGGCTACACCTTC
CASSLQGQGYGYTF
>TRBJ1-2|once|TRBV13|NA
TGTGCCACCGCCATAGTGGCGGATTACTATGGCTACACCTTC
CATAIVADYYGYTF
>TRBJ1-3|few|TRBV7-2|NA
TGTGCCAGCAGCTTAGGGAGAAGGTCCCGGGCTGGAAACACCATATATTTT
CASSLGRRSRAGNTIYF
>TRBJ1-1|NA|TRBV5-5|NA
TGTGCCAGCAGCCTCCAAACGACAGTGATGAACACTGAAGCTTTCTTT
CASSLQTTVMNTEAFF
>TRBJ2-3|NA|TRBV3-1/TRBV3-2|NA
TGTGCCAGCAGCCAAGATGCCCTTCGCGGGTACACAGATACGCAGTATTTT
CASSQDALRGYTDTQYF